The rows below give T cell receptor beta chains drawn from one sample of a study of blood T cell repertoires in COVID-19. The method was immunoSEQ multiplex PCR; TCRdb's version includes in-frame clones alone and lacks a portion of them. The table has roughly 200,000 clones, approximately 80% seen once. Sequenced input: peripheral blood. The receptor set was obtained from a woman in her 40s with COVID-19, enrolled during active disease. The CDR3 runs from the conserved cysteine through the conserved F or W. The D gene is left open where the match is weak. Not every row has a clone size; where given, it reads once, few, many or a size class.

abundance: .; len: 15; j_gene: TRBJ1-5; d_gene: TRBD1; v_gene: TRBV27; CDR3aa: CASSTRDRVGQPQHF; CDR3nt: TGTGCCAGCAGTACCCGGGACAGGGTAGGCCAGCCCCAGCATTTT
abundance: .; len: 15; j_gene: TRBJ1-4; d_gene: .; v_gene: TRBV2; CDR3aa: CASRETHRVDEKLFF; CDR3nt: TGTGCCAGCAGAGAAACGCACAGGGTCGATGAAAAACTGTTTTTT
abundance: .; len: 14; j_gene: TRBJ2-3; d_gene: TRBD1; v_gene: TRBV6-5; CDR3aa: CASNQGAHTDTQYF; CDR3nt: TGTGCCAGCAACCAGGGGGCCCACACAGATACGCAGTATTTT
abundance: .; len: 14; j_gene: TRBJ2-1; d_gene: .; v_gene: TRBV3-1/TRBV3-2; CDR3aa: CASSRLTSYNEQFF; CDR3nt: TGTGCCAGCAGCCGACTTACCTCCTACAATGAGCAGTTCTTC
abundance: .; len: 14; j_gene: TRBJ1-2; d_gene: TRBD1; v_gene: TRBV24-1; CDR3aa: CATSPLGTGNGYTF; CDR3nt: TGTGCCACCAGTCCATTGGGGACAGGGAACGGCTACACCTTC
abundance: .; len: 15; j_gene: TRBJ2-1; d_gene: TRBD2; v_gene: TRBV6-6; CDR3aa: CASSPSSGRGNEQFF; CDR3nt: TGTGCCAGCAGCCCCAGTAGCGGGAGGGGTAATGAGCAGTTCTTC
abundance: few; len: 14; j_gene: TRBJ1-5; d_gene: .; v_gene: TRBV10-1; CDR3aa: CASRDDSSNQPQHF; CDR3nt: TGCGCCAGCAGGGATGACAGTTCCAATCAGCCCCAGCATTTT
abundance: .; len: 12; j_gene: TRBJ1-4; d_gene: .; v_gene: TRBV5-6; CDR3aa: CASGGSNEKLFF; CDR3nt: TGTGCCAGCGGGGGGTCTAATGAAAAACTGTTTTTT
abundance: .; len: 14; j_gene: TRBJ1-2; d_gene: TRBD1; v_gene: TRBV5-1; CDR3aa: CASSPTGGAYGYTF; CDR3nt: TGCGCCAGCAGTCCTACAGGGGGCGCGTATGGCTACACCTTC
abundance: .; len: 13; j_gene: TRBJ2-6; d_gene: .; v_gene: TRBV5-1; CDR3aa: CASGSGGANVLTF; CDR3nt: TGCGCCAGCGGCTCAGGAGGGGCCAACGTCCTGACTTTC
abundance: .; len: 14; j_gene: TRBJ1-1; d_gene: .; v_gene: TRBV3-1/TRBV3-2; CDR3aa: CASSTRGRYTEAFF; CDR3nt: TGTGCCAGCAGCACCCGGGGGAGATACACTGAAGCTTTCTTT
abundance: .; len: 16; j_gene: TRBJ2-7; d_gene: TRBD2; v_gene: TRBV5-4; CDR3aa: CASSSGTSGSGYEQYF; CDR3nt: TGTGCCAGCAGCTCAGGGACTAGCGGGAGTGGGTACGAGCAGTACTTC
abundance: once; len: 15; j_gene: TRBJ2-7; d_gene: TRBD2; v_gene: TRBV27; CDR3aa: CASSFRRLAGYEQYF; CDR3nt: TGTGCCAGCAGTTTCCGCAGACTAGCGGGGTACGAGCAGTACTTC
abundance: few; len: 15; j_gene: TRBJ1-5; d_gene: .; v_gene: TRBV6-1; CDR3aa: CASSEGEGGNQPQHF; CDR3nt: TGTGCCAGCAGTGAAGGAGAGGGGGGCAATCAGCCCCAGCATTTT
abundance: few; len: 13; j_gene: TRBJ1-6; d_gene: .; v_gene: TRBV5-1; CDR3aa: CASSLGRISPLHF; CDR3nt: TGCGCCAGCAGCTTGGGGAGAATTTCACCCCTCCACTTT